The 27 T cell receptor beta chains below were found in one sample sequenced in a study of blood T cell repertoires in COVID-19. The data were produced by immunoSEQ multiplex PCR, yet TCRdb's version contains in-frame clones alone and is incomplete. The data contain about 390,000 clones, about 86% of them singletons. The sample was PBMCs or T cells enriched from blood (not recorded which). All receptors derive from a woman in her 50s who had recovered from COVID-19.

The J gene is TRBJ2-4, the V gene TRBV6-6; perhaps TRBD1 as D (5 bases). From germline, CDR1 is MNHNY and CDR2 SVGAGI (reference sequence). This CDR3 has 15 amino acids. V shed 6 bases and J shed 0 bases, with 12 bases lying between them. CDR3 protein: CASSPQVLAKNIQYF. The CDR3 DNA reads TGTGCCAGCAGCCCACAGGTCTTAGCCAAAAACATTCAGTACTTC.

This rearrangement joins TRBV7-6 to TRBJ2-5; tentatively, D is TRBD1 (5 bases). Trimming took 0 bases from V and 4 from J, leaving 12 bases between them. The CDR3 is 15 residues long. Per the germline V gene, CDR1 is SGHVS and CDR2 is FNYEAQ. CDR3 in amino acids: CASSLAPQGAETQYF. The CDR3 bases are TGTGCCAGCAGCTTAGCCCCCCAGGGTGCAGAGACCCAGTACTTC.

The rearrangement joins TRBV5-6 to TRBJ1-2; 8 bases are shared with TRBD1. J gave up 4 bases and V 4 bases, and 6 bases lay outside the gene matches. CDR3 size: 14 residues. Germline V CDR1 and CDR2: SGHDT, YYEEEE. Here the CDR3 DNA reads TGTGCCAGCAGCCCCCCGGACAGGGTCTATGGCTACACCTTC. It encodes CASSPPDRVYGYTF.

The chain uses TRBV18 and TRBJ2-7, with 7 bases identical to TRBD2. This CDR3 region has 15 residues. Germline lookup yields CDR1 KGHSH and CDR2 LQKENI. V shed 0 bases, J shed 3 bases, and the junction held 5 bases outside the gene matches. In DNA form, the CDR3 reads TGTGCCAGCTCACCACCGGGGGAGGGTTTCTACGAGCAGTACTTC. Its protein product is CASSPPGEGFYEQYF.

V is TRBV4-2 and J is TRBJ1-5; a weak D match, TRBD1 (6 bases). Germline values: CDR1 LGHNA, CDR2 YNFKEQ. The CDR3 spans 16 residues. Trimming stripped 0 bases from V and 0 bases from J, with 9 bases between. The CDR3 DNA is TGTGCCAGCAGCCAAGATCGCAGGGGTAGCAATCAGCCCCAGCATTTT. This sequence encodes CASSQDRRGSNQPQHF.

DNA for the CDR3: TGTGCCAGCAGCTACCAGGGGGCCTACGAGCAGTACTTC. Translation gives CASSYQGAYEQYF. V and J are TRBV5-4 and TRBJ2-7; the match to TRBD1 covers 7 bases. Germline V gene lookup returns CDR1 SGHNT and CDR2 YYREEE (reference sequence). V lost 3 bases and J lost 2; bases outside the gene matches: 2. The CDR3 sequence is 13 residues long.

The genes are TRBV5-5 and TRBJ1-1; 7 positions agree with TRBD1. The CDR3 is 16 residues long. Trimming cost V 4 bases and J 3 bases; bases outside gene matches: 12. Germline loops: CDR1 SGHKS, CDR2 YYEKEE (reference sequence). The CDR3 DNA reads as TGTGCCAGCAGCAGGGGACAGCCCCGCGGGGACACTGAAGCTTTCTTT. Translating gives CASSRGQPRGDTEAFF.

This chain joins TRBV28 and TRBJ2-7; the match to TRBD1 covers 8 bases. This CDR3 is built from 12 residues. Trimming cost V 8 bases and J 2 bases; bases outside gene matches: 2. The germline CDR1 and CDR2 sequences are MDHEN and SYDVKM. The CDR3: CASRQGTYEQYF. The CDR3 nucleotides are TGTGCCAGCCGACAGGGGACCTACGAGCAGTACTTC.

J is TRBJ1-3 and V is TRBV9; TRBD1 matches at 9 bases. The CDR3 consists of 14 residues. The V gene's germline CDR1 is SGDLS and CDR2 YYNGEE. J gave up 4 bases and V 3 bases, and 2 bases lay outside the gene matches. CDR3 in DNA: TGTGCCAGCAGCGCCGGGACAGGGGGAAACACCATATATTTT. This codes for CASSAGTGGNTIYF.

This clone has just one count. The chain is built from TRBV3-1 (or the pseudogene TRBV3-2) and TRBJ1-4; 10 positions agree with TRBD1. J lost 5 bases, V lost 5 bases, and 5 bases had no gene match. Germline values: CDR1 LGHDT, CDR2 YNNKEL (reference sequence). The CDR3 has 15 amino acids. The CDR3 bases are TGTGCCAGCAGCTGGGGACAGGGGACGAATGAAAAACTGTTTTTT. Translation gives CASSWGQGTNEKLFF.

This sequence joins TRBV4-3 and TRBJ2-7; 7 nucleotides line up with TRBD1. In germline, CDR1 is LGHNA, CDR2 YSLEER. V dropped 4 bases and J dropped 2; count of bases not matched to a gene: 11. This CDR3 contains 16 residues. The CDR3 here is CASSLSVAGGPYEQYF. CDR3 in DNA: TGCGCCAGCAGCCTCAGCGTGGCAGGGGGTCCCTACGAGCAGTACTTC.

The genes are TRBV2 and TRBJ1-6; D might be TRBD1 (5 bases). Germline V gene data show CDR1 as SNHLY and CDR2 as FYNNEI. Trimming shortened V by 8 bases and J by 5 bases, and 16 bases separated the two germline ends. CDR3 length: 15 residues. The CDR3 region has the DNA TGTGCCAGCCAACCCACATCAGGGAATAATTCACCCCTCCACTTT. Its protein is CASQPTSGNNSPLHF.

V is TRBV12-3 or TRBV12-4 and J is TRBJ1-2; no clear D. The CDR3 totals 12 residues. The V gene lost 7 bases and the J gene lost 7 bases, with 13 bases spanning the gap. The CDR3 DNA reads TGTGCCAGCACCCATTTCGAGGTTGGCTACACCTTC. It encodes CASTHFEVGYTF.

The chain recombines TRBV7-2 with TRBJ2-2; a weak D match, TRBD1 (6 bases). CDR1 SGHTA and CDR2 FQGNSA come from the germline V gene. The length of the CDR3 is 15 residues. V was clipped by 4 bases and J by 6 bases, with 15 bases between them. CDR3 nucleotides: TGTGCCAGCAGCTCGAGGACAGAGCAAGCCGGGGAGCTGTTTTTT. The encoded protein is CASSSRTEQAGELFF.

V is TRBV7-2 and J is TRBJ2-1, with TRBD1 matching 7 bases. Unmatched junction bases numbered 0, after V lost 7 bases and J lost 3 bases. The CDR3 has 12 residues. Germline CDR1 SGHTA, CDR2 FQGNSA. The CDR3 DNA reads as TGTGCCAGCAACAGGGGCTACAATGAGCAGTTCTTC. This sequence encodes CASNRGYNEQFF.

As DNA, the CDR3 is TGTGCCAGCAGCTTACCCCTACAGGGGGCTCGGATGAACACTGAAGCTTTCTTT. It codes for CASSLPLQGARMNTEAFF. The rearrangement joins TRBV7-6 to TRBJ1-1; 9 bases are a match to TRBD1. J lost 0 bases, V lost 2 bases, and 10 bases had no gene match. There are 18 residues in the CDR3. Germline values: CDR1 SGHVS, CDR2 FNYEAQ.

The chain uses TRBV5-1 and TRBJ1-4; D ambiguous. Germline V gives CDR1 SGHRS, CDR2 YFSETQ. V lost 4 bases and J 0 bases, leaving 10 bases between the germline ends. The CDR3 extends over 15 amino acids. The CDR3 DNA is TGCGCCAGCAGCCAACAGCAAGCAACTAATGAAAAACTGTTTTTT. Residues: CASSQQQATNEKLFF.

This chain connects TRBV10-1 to TRBJ2-5, with 7 bases matching TRBD2. V dropped 5 bases and J dropped 3; count of bases not matched to a gene: 9. Germline loops: CDR1 WNHNN, CDR2 SYGVQD (reference sequence). The CDR3 is made up of 15 amino acids. CDR3 in DNA: TGCGCCAGCAGTTCCGGACTAGTTCGTGAAGAGACCCAGTACTTC. Protein product: CASSSGLVREETQYF.

The V call is TRBV19, the J call TRBJ1-5; D remains ambiguous. The V end lost 9 bases, the J end lost 2 bases, and 14 bases lay between the germline ends. CDR3 length: 14 residues. Germline CDR1 and CDR2: LNHDA and SQIVND (reference sequence). CDR3: CASRWEGGNQPQHF. CDR3 coding DNA: TGTGCCAGCCGTTGGGAGGGCGGCAATCAGCCCCAGCATTTT.

The chain carries TRBV19 and TRBJ1-6, with a tentative D call TRBD1 (5 bases). CDR1 is LNHDA and CDR2 is SQIVND in the germline V gene (reference sequence). Trimming shortened V by 6 bases and J by 7 bases, and 13 bases separated the two germline ends. The CDR3 consists of 14 residues. The CDR3 reads CASSLGEGNSPLHF. CDR3 coding DNA: TGTGCCAGTAGCCTCGGGGAGGGGAATTCACCCCTCCACTTT.

V usage is TRBV25-1 and J usage is TRBJ1-2; no reliable D call. Germline V CDR1 and CDR2: MGHDK, SYGVNS. Trimming took off 3 bases at V and 5 bases at J, with 4 bases between the two ends. The CDR3 sequence is 11 residues long. Written as DNA, the CDR3 is TGTGCCAGCAGTGACCTGTATGGCTACACCTTC. Translated: CASSDLYGYTF.

The rearrangement uses TRBV19 and TRBJ1-2; 9 bases align to TRBD1. Germline V lookup: CDR1 LNHDA, CDR2 SQIVND (reference sequence). V dropped 4 bases and J dropped 0; count of bases not matched to a gene: 6. This CDR3 comprises 16 residues. In nucleotides, the CDR3 is TGTGCCAGTAGTAGGGACAGGGCGCCAGCTAACTATGGCTACACCTTC. It specifies CASSRDRAPANYGYTF.

This chain uses TRBV6-1 with TRBJ2-7, with TRBD1 as a possible D gene (6 bases). The CDR3 sequence is 16 residues long. Trimming shortened V by 2 bases and J by 7 bases, and 21 bases separated the two germline ends. The germline V gene has CDR1 MNHNS and CDR2 SASEGT. Here the CDR3 DNA reads TGTGCCAGCAGTGAACGGGACAACTCCTACACAACAGAGCAGTACTTC. It encodes CASSERDNSYTTEQYF.

The V gene is TRBV7-6, the J gene TRBJ1-1; possibly TRBD1 for D (6 bases). Trimming shortened V by 5 bases and J by 5 bases, and 15 bases separated the two germline ends. Germline V gene lookup returns CDR1 SGHVS and CDR2 FNYEAQ. CDR3 length: 14 amino acids. The CDR3 DNA reads as TGTGCCAGCAGCACCCGACAGGCTGGAACTGAAGCTTTCTTT. Translation: CASSTRQAGTEAFF.

The V and J genes are TRBV29-1 and TRBJ2-7, with TRBD1 matching over 10 bases. V shed 6 bases, J shed 6 bases, and the junction held 5 bases outside the gene matches. Looked up from germline, CDR1 is SQVTM and CDR2 is ANQGSEA. The CDR3 has 12 amino acids. CDR3 in DNA: TGCAGCGTGAATTGGGACAGGGGCGAGCAGTACTTC. Its translation: CSVNWDRGEQYF.

This clone showed up just a few times. V usage is TRBV21-1 and J usage is TRBJ1-4. TRBV21-1 is recorded as a pseudogene. The CDR3 spans 14 residues. The chain's CDR3 is CASSKAGRPEKLFF. CDR3 DNA sequence: TGTGCCAGCAGCAAAGCCGGGAGGCCTGAAAAACTGTTTTTT.

The V gene is TRBV24-1, the J gene TRBJ2-5, with 12 bases that match TRBD1. The junction had 7 bases not matched to a gene; V was cut back by 4 bases and J by 5 bases. Germline V gene data show CDR1 as KGHDR and CDR2 as SFDVKD. The CDR3 covers 16 residues. The CDR3 bases are TGTGCCACCAGTGACACCGGGACAGGGGGCGGGGAGACCCAGTACTTC. It codes for CATSDTGTGGGETQYF.